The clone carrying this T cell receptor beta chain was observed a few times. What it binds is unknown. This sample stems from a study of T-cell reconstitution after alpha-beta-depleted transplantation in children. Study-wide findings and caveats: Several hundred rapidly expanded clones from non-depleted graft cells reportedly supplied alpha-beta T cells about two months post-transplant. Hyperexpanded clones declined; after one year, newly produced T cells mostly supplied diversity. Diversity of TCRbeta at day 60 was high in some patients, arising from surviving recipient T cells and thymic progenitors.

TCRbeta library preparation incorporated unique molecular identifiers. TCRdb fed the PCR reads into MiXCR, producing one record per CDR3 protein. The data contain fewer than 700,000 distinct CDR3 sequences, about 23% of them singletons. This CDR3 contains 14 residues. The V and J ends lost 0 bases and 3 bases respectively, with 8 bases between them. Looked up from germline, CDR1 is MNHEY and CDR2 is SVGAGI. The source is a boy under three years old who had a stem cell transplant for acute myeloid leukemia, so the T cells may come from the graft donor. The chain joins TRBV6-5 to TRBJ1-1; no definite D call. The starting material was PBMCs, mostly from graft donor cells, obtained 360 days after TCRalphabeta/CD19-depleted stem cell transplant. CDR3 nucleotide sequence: TGTGCCAGCAGTTACTCATCGGGAGACACTGAAGCTTTCTTT. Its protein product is CASSYSSGDTEAFF.